A selection of T cell receptor beta chains follows, all from one sample in a study of Ad26.COV2.S vaccination and SARS-CoV-2 variants. Profiling relied on immunoSEQ multiplex PCR, and the TCRdb table lists in-frame clones only, not all of them. The table has 350,000 to 450,000 clones, 92% seen once; the top ten hold about 1.7%. The sample was peripheral blood, taken in a trial of Ad26.COV2.S vaccine versus placebo. Source of these receptors: a person between 18 and 65 years old who received the Ad26.COV2.S COVID-19 vaccine or a placebo. CDR3s include the opening cysteine and the closing phenylalanine or tryptophan. A D gene is named only where the DNA matches it firmly. The size field is filled for only some rows; it gives once, few, many or a size class.

D: TRBD1
size: NA
J: TRBJ1-1
V: TRBV3-1/TRBV3-2
CDR3: CASSQDRTTGPEAFF
DNA: TGTGCCAGCAGCCAAGACCGCACGACAGGGCCTGAAGCTTTCTTT

D: NA
size: NA
J: TRBJ2-3
V: TRBV15
CDR3: CATSRDFGQGGKGFTDTQYF
DNA: TGTGCCACCAGCAGAGATTTCGGGCAGGGAGGAAAGGGCTTCACAGATACGCAGTATTTT

D: NA
size: once
J: TRBJ1-2
V: TRBV5-1
CDR3: CASSLLRGANYGYTF
DNA: TGCGCCAGCAGCCTTCTTAGGGGAGCTAACTATGGCTACACCTTC

D: NA
size: NA
J: TRBJ1-6
V: TRBV18
CDR3: CASSPRGAEVGSYNSPLHF
DNA: TGTGCCAGCTCACCACGGGGCGCCGAGGTCGGGTCCTATAATTCACCCCTCCACTTT

D: NA
size: NA
J: TRBJ1-5
V: TRBV5-1
CDR3: CASSLAPLYSNQPQHF
DNA: TGCGCCAGCAGCTTGGCACCTTTGTATAGCAATCAGCCCCAGCATTTT

D: TRBD1
size: NA
J: TRBJ1-1
V: TRBV6-5
CDR3: CASRSGGRVTEAFF
DNA: TGTGCCAGCAGATCAGGGGGCAGGGTCACTGAAGCTTTCTTT

D: TRBD2
size: NA
J: TRBJ2-2
V: TRBV5-4
CDR3: CASSTGLATTGELFF
DNA: TGTGCCAGCAGCACCGGACTAGCGACTACCGGGGAGCTGTTTTTT

D: TRBD1
size: once
J: TRBJ2-7
V: TRBV3-1/TRBV3-2
CDR3: CASRGGRRTDNYEQYF
DNA: TGTGCCAGCAGAGGGGGCCGGAGGACAGACAACTACGAGCAGTACTTC

D: NA
size: NA
J: TRBJ2-3
V: TRBV5-5
CDR3: CASSLARVRGSDTQYF
DNA: TGTGCCAGCAGCTTGGCCAGGGTTCGGGGGTCAGATACGCAGTATTTT

D: TRBD2
size: once
J: TRBJ2-3
V: TRBV9
CDR3: CASSGPLAGPSDTQYF
DNA: TGTGCCAGCAGCGGGCCTCTAGCGGGCCCTTCAGATACGCAGTATTTT

D: TRBD2
size: NA
J: TRBJ2-1
V: TRBV27
CDR3: CASSPQGAGLDNEQFF
DNA: TGTGCCAGCAGTCCCCAAGGAGCGGGGCTAGACAATGAGCAGTTCTTC

D: TRBD1
size: NA
J: TRBJ1-4
V: TRBV14
CDR3: CASSPLAPQGGKLFF
DNA: TGTGCCAGCAGCCCCCTTGCGCCACAGGGGGGGAAACTGTTTTTT

D: TRBD1
size: NA
J: TRBJ2-7
V: TRBV18
CDR3: CASTAGTGLAYEQYF
DNA: TGTGCCAGCACGGCCGGGACAGGGCTCGCGTACGAGCAGTACTTC

D: TRBD1
size: NA
J: TRBJ2-2
V: TRBV5-1
CDR3: CASSLAGGQGFRSGELFF
DNA: TGCGCCAGCAGCTTGGCCGGGGGACAGGGGTTTCGTTCCGGGGAGCTGTTTTTT

D: TRBD1
size: NA
J: TRBJ2-1
V: TRBV19
CDR3: CASSDDRETDEQFF
DNA: TGTGCCAGTAGTGATGACAGGGAGACCGATGAGCAGTTCTTC

D: NA
size: NA
J: TRBJ1-4
V: TRBV4-1
CDR3: CASSQPTGTQYEKLFF
DNA: TGCGCCAGCAGCCAGCCGACCGGGACACAGTATGAAAAACTGTTTTTT

D: TRBD1
size: NA
J: TRBJ1-4
V: TRBV4-3
CDR3: CASSQDSGTGKTNEKLFF
DNA: TGCGCCAGCAGCCAAGATTCCGGGACAGGAAAGACTAATGAAAAACTGTTTTTT

D: TRBD2
size: NA
J: TRBJ2-3
V: TRBV6-2/TRBV6-3
CDR3: CASSYSGVAGHHRDTDTQYF
DNA: TGTGCCAGCAGTTACTCAGGGGTAGCGGGGCATCACCGGGATACAGATACGCAGTATTTT

D: NA
size: NA
J: TRBJ2-7
V: TRBV18
CDR3: CASSAAFGEQYF
DNA: TGTGCCAGCTCAGCCGCTTTTGGCGAGCAGTACTTC

D: NA
size: NA
J: TRBJ1-5
V: TRBV28
CDR3: CASRSEGNQPQHF
DNA: TGTGCCAGCAGGAGCGAGGGGAATCAGCCCCAGCATTTT

D: NA
size: NA
J: TRBJ2-5
V: TRBV4-1
CDR3: CASSQGVGETQYF
DNA: TGCGCCAGCAGCCAAGGGGTTGGGGAGACCCAGTACTTC

D: NA
size: once
J: TRBJ1-5
V: TRBV18
CDR3: CASSSRGPQHF
DNA: TGTGCCAGCTCATCCAGGGGGCCCCAGCATTTT

D: NA
size: NA
J: TRBJ1-2
V: TRBV12-3/TRBV12-4
CDR3: CASSLRADGYTF
DNA: TGTGCCAGCAGTTTAAGGGCTGATGGCTACACCTTC

D: NA
size: NA
J: TRBJ2-2
V: TRBV28
CDR3: CASSLSSWGLVGELFF
DNA: TGTGCCAGCAGTTTAAGTTCGTGGGGTTTGGTCGGGGAGCTGTTTTTT

D: NA
size: NA
J: TRBJ1-1
V: TRBV6-2/TRBV6-3
CDR3: CASSYSTTEAFF
DNA: TGTGCCAGCAGTTACTCCACCACTGAAGCTTTCTTT

D: NA
size: once
J: TRBJ2-5
V: TRBV19
CDR3: CASSTGLRALETQYF
DNA: TGTGCCAGTAGTACGGGACTCCGCGCCCTGGAGACCCAGTACTTC

D: NA
size: NA
J: TRBJ1-1
V: TRBV27
CDR3: CASSFRGVTEAFF
DNA: TGTGCCAGCAGTTTCCGGGGGGTCACTGAAGCTTTCTTT

D: NA
size: once
J: TRBJ1-1
V: TRBV3-1/TRBV3-2
CDR3: CASSRLRNTEAFF
DNA: TGTGCCAGCAGCCGACTAAGAAACACTGAAGCTTTCTTT

D: NA
size: NA
J: TRBJ2-2
V: TRBV12-3/TRBV12-4
CDR3: CASGFGSGELFF
DNA: TGTGCCAGCGGATTCGGCTCCGGGGAGCTGTTTTTT

D: TRBD1
size: NA
J: TRBJ2-7
V: TRBV29-1
CDR3: CSVTSRDRAIYEQYF
DNA: TGCAGCGTTACATCTCGGGACAGGGCAATTTACGAGCAGTACTTC

D: TRBD1
size: NA
J: TRBJ2-4
V: TRBV5-8
CDR3: CETGDLAKNIQYF
DNA: TGTGAGACAGGGGATTTAGCCAAAAACATTCAGTACTTC

D: TRBD2
size: NA
J: TRBJ2-7
V: TRBV7-2
CDR3: CASSLAGTYEQYF
DNA: TGTGCCAGCAGCCTAGCGGGAACCTACGAGCAGTACTTC

D: TRBD2
size: NA
J: TRBJ2-3
V: TRBV30
CDR3: CAWSAVAGGIWGTDTQYF
DNA: TGTGCCTGGAGTGCCGTAGCGGGGGGCATTTGGGGCACAGATACGCAGTATTTT